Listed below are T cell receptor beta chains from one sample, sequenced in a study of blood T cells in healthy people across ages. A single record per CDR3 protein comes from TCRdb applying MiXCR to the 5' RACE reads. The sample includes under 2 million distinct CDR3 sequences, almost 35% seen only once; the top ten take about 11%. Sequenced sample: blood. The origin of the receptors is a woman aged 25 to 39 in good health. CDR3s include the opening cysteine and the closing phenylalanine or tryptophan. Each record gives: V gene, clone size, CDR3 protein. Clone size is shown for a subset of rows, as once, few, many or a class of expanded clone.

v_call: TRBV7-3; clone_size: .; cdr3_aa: CASSSGTAGNTEAFF
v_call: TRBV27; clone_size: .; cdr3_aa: CASSPPTNTGELFF
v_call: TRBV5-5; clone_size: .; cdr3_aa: CASSLANRRRTSEKLFF
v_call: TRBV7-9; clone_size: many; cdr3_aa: CASSFRRSGLNEQFF
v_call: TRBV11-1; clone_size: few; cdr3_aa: CASSSYDRGNTEAFF
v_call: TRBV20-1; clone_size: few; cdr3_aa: CSARAAGQNQPQHF
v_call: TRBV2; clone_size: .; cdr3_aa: CASSEAGRGWGGYTF
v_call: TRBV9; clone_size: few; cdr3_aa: CASSVAQGFMGSPLHF
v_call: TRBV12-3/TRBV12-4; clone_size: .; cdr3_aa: CTSSYGWGTEAFF
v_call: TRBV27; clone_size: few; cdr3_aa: CASRPATGGYTF